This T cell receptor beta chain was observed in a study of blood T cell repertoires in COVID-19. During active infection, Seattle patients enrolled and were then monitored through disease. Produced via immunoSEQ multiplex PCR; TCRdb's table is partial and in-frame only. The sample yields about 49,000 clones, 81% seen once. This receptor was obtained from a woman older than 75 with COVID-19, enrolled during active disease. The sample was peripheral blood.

This CDR3 reads CAISGEGNSPLHF. The CDR3 DNA is TGTGCCATCAGCGGGGAGGGTAATTCACCCCTCCACTTT. V is TRBV10-3 and J is TRBJ1-6, with unresolved D. With 6 bases removed from V and 6 bases from J, the gap between germline ends came to 9 bases. CDR3 length equals 13 residues. CDR1 and CDR2 from the germline V gene are ENHRY and SYGVKD.